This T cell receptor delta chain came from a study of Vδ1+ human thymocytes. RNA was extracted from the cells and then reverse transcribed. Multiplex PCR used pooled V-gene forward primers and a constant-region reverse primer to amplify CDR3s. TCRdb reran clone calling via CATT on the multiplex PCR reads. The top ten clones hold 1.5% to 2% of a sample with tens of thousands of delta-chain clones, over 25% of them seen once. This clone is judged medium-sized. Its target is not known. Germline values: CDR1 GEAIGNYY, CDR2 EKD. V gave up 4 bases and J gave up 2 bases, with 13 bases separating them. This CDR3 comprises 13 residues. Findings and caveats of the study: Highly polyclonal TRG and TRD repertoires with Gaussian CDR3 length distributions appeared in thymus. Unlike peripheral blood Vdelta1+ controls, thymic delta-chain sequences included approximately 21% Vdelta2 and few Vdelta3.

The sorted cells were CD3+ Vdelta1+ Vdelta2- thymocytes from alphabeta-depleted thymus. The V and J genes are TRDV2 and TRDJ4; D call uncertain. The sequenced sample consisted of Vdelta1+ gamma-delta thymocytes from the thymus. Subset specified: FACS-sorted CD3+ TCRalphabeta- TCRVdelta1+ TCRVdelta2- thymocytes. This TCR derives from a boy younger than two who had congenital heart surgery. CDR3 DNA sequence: TGTGCCTGTGAAGCGTACTGTGGGAGACCCCTGATCTTT. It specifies CACEAYCGRPLIF.